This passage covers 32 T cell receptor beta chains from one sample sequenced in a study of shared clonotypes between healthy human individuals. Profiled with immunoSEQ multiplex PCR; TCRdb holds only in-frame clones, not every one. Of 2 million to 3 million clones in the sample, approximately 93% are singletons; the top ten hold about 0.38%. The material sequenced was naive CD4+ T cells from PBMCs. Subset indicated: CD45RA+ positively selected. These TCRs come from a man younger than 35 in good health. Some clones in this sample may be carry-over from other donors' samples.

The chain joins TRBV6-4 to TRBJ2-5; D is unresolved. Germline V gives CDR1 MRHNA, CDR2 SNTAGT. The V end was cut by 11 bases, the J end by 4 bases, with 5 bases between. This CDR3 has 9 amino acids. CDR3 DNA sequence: TGTGCCGGTTCAGAGACCCAGTACTTC. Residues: CAGSETQYF.

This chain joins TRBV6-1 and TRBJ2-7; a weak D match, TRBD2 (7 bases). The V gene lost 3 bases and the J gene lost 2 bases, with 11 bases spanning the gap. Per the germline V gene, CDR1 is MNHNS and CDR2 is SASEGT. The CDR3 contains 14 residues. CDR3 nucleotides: TGTGCCAGCAGTGAGGGAGGGGGGCCCTACGAGCAGTACTTC. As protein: CASSEGGGPYEQYF.

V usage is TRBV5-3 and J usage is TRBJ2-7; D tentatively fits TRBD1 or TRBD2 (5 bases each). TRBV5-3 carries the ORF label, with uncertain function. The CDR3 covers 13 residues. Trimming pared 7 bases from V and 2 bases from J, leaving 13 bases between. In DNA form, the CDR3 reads TGTGCCAGACGGGGCAGGGAAACCTACGAGCAGTACTTC. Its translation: CARRGRETYEQYF.

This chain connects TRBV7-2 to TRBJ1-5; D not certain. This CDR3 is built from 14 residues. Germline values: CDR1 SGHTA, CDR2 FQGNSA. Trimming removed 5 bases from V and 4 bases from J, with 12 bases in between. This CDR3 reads CASSAGNGNQPQHF. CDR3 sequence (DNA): TGTGCCAGCAGCGCGGGTAACGGGAATCAGCCCCAGCATTTT.

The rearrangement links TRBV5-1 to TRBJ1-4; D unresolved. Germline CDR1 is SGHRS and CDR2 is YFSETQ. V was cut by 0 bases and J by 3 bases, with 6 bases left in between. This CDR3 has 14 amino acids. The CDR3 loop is CASSLEAANEKLFF. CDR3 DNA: TGCGCCAGCAGCTTGGAGGCAGCTAATGAAAAACTGTTTTTT.

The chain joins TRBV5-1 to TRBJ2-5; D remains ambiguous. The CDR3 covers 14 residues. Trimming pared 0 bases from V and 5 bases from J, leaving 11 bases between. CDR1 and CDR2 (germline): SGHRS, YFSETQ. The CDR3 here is CASSLGPAGETQYF. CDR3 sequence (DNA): TGCGCCAGCAGCTTGGGGCCAGCTGGGGAGACCCAGTACTTC. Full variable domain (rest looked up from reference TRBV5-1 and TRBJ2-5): KAGVTQTPRYLIKTRGQQVTLSCSPISGHRSVSWYQQTPGQGLQFLFEYFSETQRNKGNFPGRFSGRQFSNSRSEMNVSTLELGDSALYLCASSLGPAGETQYFGPGTRLLVL.

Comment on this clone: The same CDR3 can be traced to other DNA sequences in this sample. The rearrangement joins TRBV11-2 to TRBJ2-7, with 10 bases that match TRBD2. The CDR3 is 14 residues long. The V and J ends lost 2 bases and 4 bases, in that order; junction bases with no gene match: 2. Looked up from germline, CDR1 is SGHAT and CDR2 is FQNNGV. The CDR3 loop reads CASSLLAGVYEQYF. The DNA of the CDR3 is TGTGCCAGCAGCTTACTAGCGGGAGTTTACGAGCAGTACTTC.

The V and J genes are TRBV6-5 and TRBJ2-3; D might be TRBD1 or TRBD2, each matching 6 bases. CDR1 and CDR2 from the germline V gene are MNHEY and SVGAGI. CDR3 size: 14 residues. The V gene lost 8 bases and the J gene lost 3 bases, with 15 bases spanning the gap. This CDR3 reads CASRKGGLTDTQYF. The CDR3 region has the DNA TGTGCCAGCCGTAAAGGGGGGCTGACAGATACGCAGTATTTT.

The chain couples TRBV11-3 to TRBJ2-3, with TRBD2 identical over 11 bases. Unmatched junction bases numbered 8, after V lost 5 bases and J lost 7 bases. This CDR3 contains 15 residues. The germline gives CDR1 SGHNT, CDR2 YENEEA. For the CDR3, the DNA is TGTGCCAGCAGCCGGGGAACTAGCGGGAGATATACGCAGTATTTT. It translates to CASSRGTSGRYTQYF.

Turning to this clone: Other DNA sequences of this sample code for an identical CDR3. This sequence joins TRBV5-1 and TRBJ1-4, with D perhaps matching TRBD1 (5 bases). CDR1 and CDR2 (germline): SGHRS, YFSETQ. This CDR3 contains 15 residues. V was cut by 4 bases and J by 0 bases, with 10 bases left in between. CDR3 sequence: CASSPQGATNEKLFF. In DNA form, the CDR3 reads TGCGCCAGCAGCCCCCAGGGTGCAACTAATGAAAAACTGTTTTTT.

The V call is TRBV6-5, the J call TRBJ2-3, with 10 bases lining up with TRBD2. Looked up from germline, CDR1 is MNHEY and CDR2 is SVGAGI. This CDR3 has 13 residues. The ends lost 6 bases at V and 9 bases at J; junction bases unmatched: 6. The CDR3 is CASSLGLAETQYF. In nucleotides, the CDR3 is TGTGCCAGCAGCCTAGGACTAGCGGAAACGCAGTATTTT.

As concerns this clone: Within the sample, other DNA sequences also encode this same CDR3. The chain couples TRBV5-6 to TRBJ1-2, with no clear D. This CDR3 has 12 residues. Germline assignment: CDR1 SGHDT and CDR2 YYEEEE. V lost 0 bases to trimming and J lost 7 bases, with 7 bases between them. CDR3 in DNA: TGTGCCAGCAGCTTGGTGGGAGGTGGCTACACCTTC. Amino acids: CASSLVGGGYTF. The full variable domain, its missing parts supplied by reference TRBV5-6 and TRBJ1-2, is DAGVTQSPTHLIKTRGQQVTLRCSPKSGHDTVSWYQQALGQGPQFIFQYYEEEERQRGNFPDRFSGHQFPNYSSELNVNALLLGDSALYLCASSLVGGGYTFGSGTRLTVV.

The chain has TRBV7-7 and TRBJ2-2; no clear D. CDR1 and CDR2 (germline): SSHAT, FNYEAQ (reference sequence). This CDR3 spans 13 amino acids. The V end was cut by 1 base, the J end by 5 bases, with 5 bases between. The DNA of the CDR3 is TGTGCCAGCAGCTTAGTTTGGACCGGGGAGCTGTTTTTT. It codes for CASSLVWTGELFF.

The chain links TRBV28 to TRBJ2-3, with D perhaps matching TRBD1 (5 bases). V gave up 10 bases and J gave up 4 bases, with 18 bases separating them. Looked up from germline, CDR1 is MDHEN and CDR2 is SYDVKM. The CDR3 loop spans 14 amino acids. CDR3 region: CATITGSFPDTQYF. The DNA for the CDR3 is TGTGCCACCATCACAGGTTCCTTCCCAGATACGCAGTATTTT. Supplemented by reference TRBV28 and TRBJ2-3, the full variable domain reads DVKVTQSSRYLVKRTGEKVFLECVQDMDHENMFWYRQDPGLGLRLIYFSYDVKMKEKGDIPEGYSVSREKKERFSLILESASTNQTSMYLCATITGSFPDTQYFGPGTRLTVL.

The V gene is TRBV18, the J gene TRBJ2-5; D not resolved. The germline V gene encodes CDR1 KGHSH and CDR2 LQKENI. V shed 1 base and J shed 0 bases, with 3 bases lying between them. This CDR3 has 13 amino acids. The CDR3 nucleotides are TGTGCCAGCTCACCACACCACCAAGAGACCCAGTACTTC. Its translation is CASSPHHQETQYF. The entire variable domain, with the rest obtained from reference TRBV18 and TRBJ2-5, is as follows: NAGVMQNPRHLVRRRGQEARLRCSPMKGHSHVYWYRQLPEEGLKFMVYLQKENIIDESGMPKERFSAEFPKEGPSILRIQQVVRGDSAAYFCASSPHHQETQYFGPGTRLLVL.

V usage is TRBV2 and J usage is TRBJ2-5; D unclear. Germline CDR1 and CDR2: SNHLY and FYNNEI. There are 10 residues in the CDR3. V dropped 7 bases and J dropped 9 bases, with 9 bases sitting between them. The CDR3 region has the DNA TGTGCCAGCAATGTAGGAGCCCAGTACTTC. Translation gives CASNVGAQYF. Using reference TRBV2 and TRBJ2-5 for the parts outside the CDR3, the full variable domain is EPEVTQTPSHQVTQMGQEVILRCVPISNHLYFYWYRQILGQKVEFLVSFYNNEISEKSEIFDDQFSVERPDGSNFTLKIRSTKLEDSAMYFCASNVGAQYFGPGTRLLVL.

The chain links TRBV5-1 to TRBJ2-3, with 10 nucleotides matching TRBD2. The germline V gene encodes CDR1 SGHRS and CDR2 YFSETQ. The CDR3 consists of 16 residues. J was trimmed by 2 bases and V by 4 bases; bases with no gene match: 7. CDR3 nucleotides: TGCGCCAGCAGCCGTCGGACTAGCGGCAACACAGATACGCAGTATTTT. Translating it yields CASSRRTSGNTDTQYF.

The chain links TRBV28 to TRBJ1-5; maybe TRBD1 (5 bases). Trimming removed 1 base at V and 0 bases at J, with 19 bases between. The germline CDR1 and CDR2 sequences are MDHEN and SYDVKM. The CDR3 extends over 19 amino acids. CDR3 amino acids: CASSLFAGLPPYSNQPQHF. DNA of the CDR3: TGTGCCAGCAGTTTATTTGCAGGGCTTCCACCTTATAGCAATCAGCCCCAGCATTTT.

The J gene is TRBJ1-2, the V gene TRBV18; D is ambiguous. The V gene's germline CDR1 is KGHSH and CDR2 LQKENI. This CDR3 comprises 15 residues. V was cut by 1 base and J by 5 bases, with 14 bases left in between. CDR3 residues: CASSPLVSELYGYTF. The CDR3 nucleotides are TGTGCCAGCTCACCACTGGTGTCAGAACTTTATGGCTACACCTTC.

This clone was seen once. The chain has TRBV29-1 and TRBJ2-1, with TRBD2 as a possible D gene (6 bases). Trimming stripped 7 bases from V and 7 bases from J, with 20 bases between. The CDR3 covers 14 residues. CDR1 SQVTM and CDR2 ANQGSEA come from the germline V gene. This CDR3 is CSAGGSLLTNEQFF. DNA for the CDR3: TGCAGCGCCGGGGGTAGCCTATTAACTAATGAGCAGTTCTTC.

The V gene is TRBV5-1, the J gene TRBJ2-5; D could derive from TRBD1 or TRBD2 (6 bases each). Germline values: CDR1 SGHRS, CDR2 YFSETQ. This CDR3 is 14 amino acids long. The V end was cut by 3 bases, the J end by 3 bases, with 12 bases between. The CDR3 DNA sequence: TGCGCCAGCAGCTCGCTGGGGGGCGAAGAGACCCAGTACTTC. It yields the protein CASSSLGGEETQYF.

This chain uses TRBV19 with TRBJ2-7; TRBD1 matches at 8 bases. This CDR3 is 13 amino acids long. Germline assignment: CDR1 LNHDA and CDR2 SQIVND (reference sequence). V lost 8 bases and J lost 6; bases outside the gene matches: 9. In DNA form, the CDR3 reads TGTGCCAGTTCTCAGGGGGCGAGGCTCGAGCAGTACTTC. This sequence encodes CASSQGARLEQYF.

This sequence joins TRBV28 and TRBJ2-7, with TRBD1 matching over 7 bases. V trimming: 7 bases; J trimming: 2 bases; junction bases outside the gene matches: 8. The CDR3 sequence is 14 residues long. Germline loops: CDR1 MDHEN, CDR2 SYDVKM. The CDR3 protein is CASTYRDRAYEQYF. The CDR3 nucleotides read TGTGCCAGCACCTACCGGGACAGAGCCTACGAGCAGTACTTC.

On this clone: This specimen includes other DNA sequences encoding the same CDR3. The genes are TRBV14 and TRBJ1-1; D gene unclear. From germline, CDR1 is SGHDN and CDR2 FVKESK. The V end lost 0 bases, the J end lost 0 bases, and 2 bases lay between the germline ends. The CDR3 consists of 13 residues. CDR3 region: CASSQDVNTEAFF. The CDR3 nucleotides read TGTGCCAGCAGCCAAGACGTGAACACTGAAGCTTTCTTT.

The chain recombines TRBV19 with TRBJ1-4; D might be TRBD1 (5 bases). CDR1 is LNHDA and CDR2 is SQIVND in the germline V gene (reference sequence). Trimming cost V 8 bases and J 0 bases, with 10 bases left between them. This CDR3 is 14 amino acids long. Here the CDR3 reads CASGGTATNEKLFF. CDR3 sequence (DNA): TGTGCCAGTGGGGGAACCGCAACTAATGAAAAACTGTTTTTT.

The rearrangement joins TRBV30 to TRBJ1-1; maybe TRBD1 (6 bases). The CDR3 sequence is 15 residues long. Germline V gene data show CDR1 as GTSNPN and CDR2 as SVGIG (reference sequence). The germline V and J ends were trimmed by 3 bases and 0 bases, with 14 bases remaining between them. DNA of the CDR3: TGTGCCTGGAGGCGAGGGGGGGCGCTGAACACTGAAGCTTTCTTT. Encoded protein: CAWRRGGALNTEAFF.

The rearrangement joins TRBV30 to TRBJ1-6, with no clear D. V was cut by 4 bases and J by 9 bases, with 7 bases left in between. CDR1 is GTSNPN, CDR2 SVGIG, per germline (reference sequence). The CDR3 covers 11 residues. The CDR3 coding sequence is TGTGCCTGGACCGAGGGTTCACCCCTCCACTTT. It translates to CAWTEGSPLHF.

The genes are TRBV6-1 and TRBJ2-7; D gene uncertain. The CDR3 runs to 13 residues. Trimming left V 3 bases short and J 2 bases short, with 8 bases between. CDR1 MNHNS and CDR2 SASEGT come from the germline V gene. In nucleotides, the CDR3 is TGTGCCAGCAGTGAGACGGTCACCTACGAGCAGTACTTC. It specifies CASSETVTYEQYF.

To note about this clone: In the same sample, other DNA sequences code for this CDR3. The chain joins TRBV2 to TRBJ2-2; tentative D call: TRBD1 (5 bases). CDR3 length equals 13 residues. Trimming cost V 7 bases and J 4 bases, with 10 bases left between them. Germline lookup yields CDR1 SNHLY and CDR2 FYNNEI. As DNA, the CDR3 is TGTGCCAGCACAGACAGAGGCACCGGGGAGCTGTTTTTT. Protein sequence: CASTDRGTGELFF.

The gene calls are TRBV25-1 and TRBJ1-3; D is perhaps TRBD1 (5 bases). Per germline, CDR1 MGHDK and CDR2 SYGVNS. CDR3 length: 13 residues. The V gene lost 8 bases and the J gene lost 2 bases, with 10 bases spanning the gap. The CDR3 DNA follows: TGTGCCAGCTGGGACGGTCCTGGAAACACCATATATTTT. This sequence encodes CASWDGPGNTIYF.

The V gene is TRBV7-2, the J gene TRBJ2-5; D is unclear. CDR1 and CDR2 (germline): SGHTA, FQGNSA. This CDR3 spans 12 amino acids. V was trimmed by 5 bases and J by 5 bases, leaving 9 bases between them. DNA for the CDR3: TGTGCCAGCAGCAGGATAGGGGAGACCCAGTACTTC. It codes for CASSRIGETQYF.

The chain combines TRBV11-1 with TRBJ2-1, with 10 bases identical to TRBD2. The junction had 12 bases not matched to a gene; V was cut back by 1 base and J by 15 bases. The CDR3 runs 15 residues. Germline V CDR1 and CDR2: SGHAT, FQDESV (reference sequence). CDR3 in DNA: TGTGCCAGCAGCTTAGGAGCGGGAGGGCTTGGTAACTGGTTCTTC. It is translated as CASSLGAGGLGNWFF. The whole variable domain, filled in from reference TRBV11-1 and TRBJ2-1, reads EAEVAQSPRYKITEKSQAVAFWCDPISGHATLYWYRQILGQGPELLVQFQDESVVDDSQLPKDRFSAERLKGVDSTLKIQPAELGDSAMYLCASSLGAGGLGNWFFGPGTRLTVL.